Shown below are 8 T cell receptor beta chains from a single sample sequenced in a study of T cells in Graves' hyperthyroidism and ophthalmopathy. Authors of the study amplified TCR beta CDR3 regions from RNA transcripts. During a first-round RT-PCR of the TCR CDR3, the HTBI primer set was used. TCRdb re-called the multiplex PCR reads through MiXCR, storing one row per CDR3 protein. The sample lists hundreds of thousands of distinct CDR3 sequences, over 35% occurring once. What was sequenced was blood. These receptors came from a man younger than 35 with Graves' hyperthyroidism.

In regard to this clonotype: One junction end disagrees with the germline gene, perhaps due to a read error. V is TRBV7-3 and J is TRBJ1-6; D unresolved. The CDR3 runs to 12 residues. Germline V gene sequence: CDR1 SGHTA, CDR2 FQGTGA. In DNA form, the CDR3 reads TGCGCCAGCAGCCAAGGTATCGAGGCCCTCCACTTT. Protein sequence: CASSQGIEALHF.

This rearrangement joins TRBV29-1 to TRBJ2-6; 7 positions match TRBD1. J lost 2 bases, V lost 8 bases, and 3 bases had no gene match. This CDR3 is 13 amino acids long. Germline V gene lookup returns CDR1 SQVTM and CDR2 ANQGSEA. In DNA, the CDR3 is TGCAGCTTAGACAGGGCTGGGGCCAACGTCCTGACTTTC. Protein sequence: CSLDRAGANVLTF.

The chain couples TRBV15 to TRBJ1-5, with a possible D match to TRBD1 (6 bases). Deletions cut 3 bases from V and 5 bases from J, with 11 bases between. The germline gives CDR1 LNHNV, CDR2 YYDKDF (reference sequence). This CDR3 is 14 amino acids long. The CDR3 is CATSSGGLDQPQHF. In DNA form, the CDR3 reads TGTGCCACCAGCAGTGGGGGCCTCGATCAGCCCCAGCATTTT.

This clonotype was seen ten or more times. V gene TRBV2 combines with J gene TRBJ1-1; tentative D call: TRBD1 (5 bases). Germline lookup yields CDR1 SNHLY and CDR2 FYNNEI. Trimming pared 6 bases from V and 7 bases from J, leaving 9 bases between. This CDR3 has 11 residues. The CDR3, as DNA: TGTGCCAGCAGGGGGGAAGTTGAAGCTTTCTTT. Its protein is CASRGEVEAFF.

V is TRBV6-6 and J is TRBJ1-6; TRBD1 is a possible D gene (5 bases). CDR1 and CDR2 (germline): MNHNY, SVGAGI (reference sequence). The ends were cut back, 6 bases at V and 13 bases at J, with 16 bases in the middle. The CDR3 covers 13 residues. The CDR3 reads CASSPGTGGPLHF. In nucleotides, the CDR3 is TGTGCCAGCAGCCCGGGGACCGGGGGGCCCCTCCACTTT.

The chain couples TRBV20-1 to TRBJ2-7, with D tentatively TRBD2 (6 bases). Germline values: CDR1 DFQATT, CDR2 SNEGSKA (reference sequence). This CDR3 comprises 13 residues. Trimming removed 3 bases from V and 5 bases from J, with 14 bases in between. CDR3 DNA: TGCAGTGCTAGCGGGGGATCCAACGACGAGCAGTACTTC. It translates to CSASGGSNDEQYF.

The CDR3 DNA follows: TGCGCCAGCAGCCAAGATCTGGGGGGTGGAAACACCATATATTTT. It yields the protein CASSQDLGGGNTIYF. The gene calls are TRBV4-1 and TRBJ1-3, with a tentative D call TRBD1 (5 bases). The CDR3 is made up of 15 amino acids. The germline gives CDR1 MGHRA, CDR2 YSYEKL. Deletions cut 0 bases from V and 3 bases from J, with 9 bases between.

This clonotype has just a few counts. For the CDR3, the DNA is TGCAGTGCTAGAGTTCGGGTGAACACTGAAGCTTTCTTT. Amino acids: CSARVRVNTEAFF. The chain recombines TRBV20-1 with TRBJ1-1; D not resolved. In germline, CDR1 is DFQATT, CDR2 SNEGSKA (reference sequence). Trimming removed 1 base at V and 0 bases at J, with 6 bases between. The CDR3 length is 13 residues.